This T cell receptor beta chain was profiled in a study of Ad26.COV2.S vaccination and SARS-CoV-2 variants. Here immunoSEQ multiplex PCR was the method, and the copy in TCRdb shows in-frame clones only, minus some. The data show about 460,000 clones, 80% to 90% seen once. Trimming left V 5 bases short and J 1 base short, with 15 bases between. This CDR3 comprises 16 residues. Germline CDR1 and CDR2: MDHEN and SYDVKM. Treatment given: over 15 received Ad26.COV2.S at low or high dose, single or two shots; 5 received placebo; per-sample allocation not given. Specimens were obtained on day 63 following the first vaccine or placebo injection.

The clonotype originates from a person aged 18-60 years who received the Ad26.COV2.S COVID-19 vaccine or a placebo. The chain links TRBV28 to TRBJ1-5, with a weak D call TRBD1 (6 bases). This material consisted of peripheral blood, taken in a trial of Ad26.COV2.S vaccine versus placebo. The CDR3 DNA reads TGTGCCAGCAGTCGGAGGGGGAAGTTAAGCAATCAGCCCCAGCATTTT. It codes for CASSRRGKLSNQPQHF.